This TCR beta chain was documented in a study of technical replicates of blood from a few donors. V was shortened by 1 base and J by 7 bases, with 13 bases between the two germline ends. The CDR3 consists of 14 residues. Germline CDR1 and CDR2: SNHLY and FYNNEI. The assay was immunoSEQ multiplex PCR, and TCRdb's table has in-frame clones only and misses some. This sample has some 64,000 clones, with approximately 84% found just once. The J gene is TRBJ1-2, the V gene TRBV2, with a possible D match to TRBD1 (6 bases). This TCR was sampled from a human donor in good health. Some clones in this sample may be carry-over from other donors' samples. The sequenced sample was PBMCs. The CDR3 DNA is TGTGCCAGCAGTGAAGGGCAGGGGAGAGGTGGCTACACCTTC. The encoded protein is CASSEGQGRGGYTF.